A single sample gave rise to the 22 T cell receptor beta chains below, sequenced in a study of T cell repertoires in cytomegalovirus infection. TCRdb reanalysed the reads using MiXCR and keeps one entry per CDR3 protein. The sample shows about 500,000 distinct CDR3 sequences, 30% to 40% of them seen only once. The antigens these receptors bind are not known. The material sequenced was cultured PBMCs, taken from culture after CMV antigen stimulation. The receptors stem from a human donor in good health (CMV status not recorded). Some clones in this sample may be carry-over from other donors' samples.

This clonotype was seen only a few times. The chain carries TRBV7-2 and TRBJ2-3, with TRBD2 matching 7 bases. Unmatched junction bases numbered 4, after V lost 1 base and J lost 3 bases. Germline CDR1 and CDR2: SGHTA and FQGNSA. The CDR3 totals 15 residues. The CDR3 spells CASSLVAGVTDTQYF. CDR3 in DNA: TGTGCCAGCAGCTTAGTGGCGGGAGTTACAGATACGCAGTATTTT.

The gene calls are TRBV11-2 and TRBJ2-5; D unclear. This CDR3 comprises 13 residues. The V end lost 2 bases, the J end lost 7 bases, and 11 bases lay between the germline ends. Germline V lookup: CDR1 SGHAT, CDR2 FQNNGV. The CDR3: CASSLMSPGTQYF. Written as DNA, the CDR3 is TGTGCCAGCAGCTTAATGTCACCAGGGACCCAGTACTTC.

In the case of this clonotype: The junction does not match germline at one end; this may be a read error. This rearrangement joins TRBV7-7 to TRBJ2-5, with D possibly matching TRBD2 (5 bases). CDR3 length equals 14 residues. The germline CDR1 and CDR2 sequences are SSHAT and FNYEAQ (reference sequence). CDR3 sequence: CASSLGAHQETQYF. In nucleotides, the CDR3 is TGTGCTAGCAGCTTGGGAGCGCACCAAGAGACCCAGTACTTC.

The chain carries TRBV5-4 and TRBJ1-1; no definite D call. There are 15 residues in the CDR3. Looked up from germline, CDR1 is SGHNT and CDR2 is YYREEE (reference sequence). The V gene lost 0 bases and the J gene lost 1 base, with 10 bases spanning the gap. The CDR3 DNA is TGTGCCAGCAGCTTGGGCCGAACACCGAACACTGAAGCTTTCTTT. It yields the protein CASSLGRTPNTEAFF.

Many counts were recorded for this clonotype. The J gene is TRBJ2-7, the V gene TRBV7-2, with D possibly matching TRBD2 (7 bases). Trimming stripped 2 bases from V and 2 bases from J, with 10 bases between. Germline V lookup: CDR1 SGHTA, CDR2 FQGNSA. The length of the CDR3 is 14 residues. In DNA, the CDR3 is TGTGCCAGCAGCTTAAGGGGGGGAACCTACGAGCAGTACTTC. Protein product: CASSLRGGTYEQYF.

This clonotype was seen more than once but under ten times. The chain carries TRBV19 and TRBJ2-5; 13 bases map to TRBD2. V shed 4 bases and J 5 bases; nucleotides not matched to a gene: 4. CDR3 length: 15 residues. Germline lookup yields CDR1 LNHDA and CDR2 SQIVND (reference sequence). The CDR3 DNA reads TGTGCCAGTAGTACACTGACTAGCGGGAGGGAGACCCAGTACTTC. Its protein product is CASSTLTSGRETQYF.

This clonotype has a handful of counts. CDR3 sequence: CASSLPGQGAGTGELFF. The CDR3 nucleotides are TGTGCCAGCAGCCTCCCGGGACAGGGGGCAGGGACCGGGGAGCTGTTTTTT. This chain uses TRBV7-2 with TRBJ2-2; 12 nucleotides agree with TRBD1. This CDR3 is built from 17 residues. Germline CDR1 SGHTA, CDR2 FQGNSA. Unmatched junction bases numbered 9, after V lost 5 bases and J lost 5 bases.

The chain employs TRBV6-1 and TRBJ1-2; the D is unclear. The germline CDR1 and CDR2 sequences are MNHNS and SASEGT. Trimming left V 6 bases short and J 6 bases short, with 8 bases between. CDR3 length: 11 amino acids. The CDR3 sequence: CASRSLDGYTF. CDR3 coding DNA: TGTGCCAGCAGGTCATTGGATGGCTACACCTTC.

As to this clonotype: A read error may produce the germline difference seen at one junction end. DNA of the CDR3: TGTGCCAGCAGAGAAGAGCCTCGGGCACCTATGAACACTGAAGCTTTCTTT. Its protein product is CASREEPRAPMNTEAFF. The chain combines TRBV6-1 with TRBJ1-1; no clear D gene. Germline assignment: CDR1 MNHNS and CDR2 SASEGT. The CDR3 sequence is 17 residues long.

Points on this clonotype: This may be a read error, as it is one base from a much larger clone. J is TRBJ2-7 and V is TRBV7-8, with D possibly being TRBD1 (6 bases). V shed 6 bases and J shed 1 base, with 22 bases lying between them. CDR1 and CDR2 from the germline V gene are SGHVS and FQNEAQ. This CDR3 is built from 17 residues. DNA for the CDR3: TGTGCCAGCAGTGCGGTTGCCAGACAGGAAGGGTCCTACGAGCAGTACTTC. Translated, it gives CASSAVARQEGSYEQYF.

This clonotype occurred a few times. V gene TRBV7-2 combines with J gene TRBJ2-7; TRBD2 agrees at 13 bases. The CDR3 spans 17 residues. Germline lookup yields CDR1 SGHTA and CDR2 FQGNSA. Losses at the gene ends were 1 base for V and 5 bases for J; bases not matched to a gene: 8. CDR3 loop: CASSLGRGLAGDDEQYF. Written as DNA, the CDR3 is TGTGCCAGCAGCTTAGGAAGAGGACTAGCGGGAGACGACGAGCAGTACTTC.

The chain links TRBV4-1 to TRBJ1-2; 7 positions match TRBD1. Trimming took 3 bases from V and 4 from J; bases not matched to a gene: 8. Germline-derived CDR1 and CDR2 are MGHRA and YSYEKL. This CDR3 is 15 amino acids long. The CDR3 here is CASSHRQGRSYGYTF. The CDR3 nucleotides read TGCGCCAGCAGCCACCGACAGGGAAGGAGCTATGGCTACACCTTC.

Only a few counts were recorded for this clonotype. The CDR3 DNA follows: TGCAGTGCTACTCCGGGACATACTCAAGAGACCCAGTACTTC. Translation gives CSATPGHTQETQYF. The V call is TRBV20-1, the J call TRBJ2-5, with D maybe TRBD1 (6 bases). V gave up 4 bases and J gave up 2 bases, with 14 bases separating them. This CDR3 contains 14 residues. The germline V gene has CDR1 DFQATT and CDR2 SNEGSKA (reference sequence).

This clonotype showed up just a few times. The rearrangement joins TRBV27 to TRBJ1-1; no reliable D call. Germline CDR1 and CDR2: MNHEY and SMNVEV (reference sequence). The CDR3 has 17 residues. V was clipped by 3 bases and J by 0 bases, with 17 bases between them. The CDR3 here is CASSFDLQTYMNTEAFF. The CDR3, as DNA: TGTGCCAGCAGTTTTGATTTACAGACGTACATGAACACTGAAGCTTTCTTT.

The count of this clonotype is one. The chain carries TRBV3-1 and TRBJ1-2, with unresolved D. V was clipped by 0 bases and J by 2 bases, with 10 bases between them. Germline CDR1 and CDR2: LGHDT and YNNKEL (reference sequence). This CDR3 contains 15 residues. In DNA, the CDR3 is TGTGCCAGCAGCCAAGAAGTAGGAGGGAACTATGGCTACACCTTC. Translating it yields CASSQEVGGNYGYTF.

The chain links TRBV7-6 to TRBJ1-5; D might be TRBD1 (5 bases). V was trimmed by 5 bases and J by 7 bases, leaving 24 bases between them. The CDR3 is 17 residues long. The germline CDR1 and CDR2 sequences are SGHVS and FNYEAQ. In DNA, the CDR3 is TGTGCCAGCAGCCCAAGCCCCGCCCGTGGGGGAGAACAGCCCCAGCATTTT. Translation: CASSPSPARGGEQPQHF.

This clonotype has just a few counts. The V call is TRBV6-5, the J call TRBJ2-5; D uncertain. Germline assignment: CDR1 MNHEY and CDR2 SVGAGI. CDR3 length: 16 residues. V gave up 0 bases and J gave up 1 base, with 12 bases separating them. CDR3 loop: CASSYSERLSQETQYF. The CDR3 nucleotides read TGTGCCAGCAGTTACTCGGAGAGACTTTCCCAAGAGACCCAGTACTTC.

The J gene is TRBJ1-2, the V gene TRBV28, with D possibly matching TRBD1 (5 bases). Germline lookup yields CDR1 MDHEN and CDR2 SYDVKM. This CDR3 spans 13 amino acids. The V end was cut by 4 bases, the J end by 0 bases, with 6 bases between. CDR3 nucleotide sequence: TGTGCCAGCAGTTGGGGGACTAACTATGGCTACACCTTC. The encoded protein is CASSWGTNYGYTF.

The genes are TRBV4-3 and TRBJ1-6; D unresolved. Germline loops: CDR1 LGHNA, CDR2 YSLEER. This CDR3 contains 14 residues. V was shortened by 3 bases and J by 7 bases, with 10 bases between the two germline ends. The DNA of the CDR3 is TGCGCCAGCAGCCACGAAGGGAGAAATTCACCCCTCCACTTT. Protein: CASSHEGRNSPLHF.

The sample holds a few counts of this clonotype. The chain employs TRBV4-1 and TRBJ2-1, with D unclear. This CDR3 region has 14 residues. The V gene's germline CDR1 is MGHRA and CDR2 YSYEKL. V shed 0 bases and J shed 5 bases, with 8 bases lying between them. The CDR3 sequence: CASSQDPKNNEQFF. For the CDR3, the DNA is TGCGCCAGCAGCCAAGACCCCAAAAACAATGAGCAGTTCTTC.

This sequence joins TRBV7-9 and TRBJ2-7, with 10 bases identical to TRBD2. J lost 1 base, V lost 0 bases, and 3 bases had no gene match. The CDR3 loop spans 16 amino acids. CDR1 is SEHNR and CDR2 is FQNEAQ in the germline V gene (reference sequence). The CDR3 DNA reads as TGTGCCAGCAGCTTAGCCACTAGCGGGGAATCCTACGAGCAGTACTTC. This gives the protein CASSLATSGESYEQYF.

The chain employs TRBV9 and TRBJ1-1; D possibly corresponds to TRBD1 (5 bases). The germline gives CDR1 SGDLS, CDR2 YYNGEE. The ends were cut back, 5 bases at V and 4 bases at J, with 15 bases in the middle. The CDR3 totals 14 residues. CDR3 amino acids: CASSLGGSGTEAFF. In DNA, the CDR3 is TGTGCCAGCAGTCTCGGGGGGTCCGGCACTGAAGCTTTCTTT.